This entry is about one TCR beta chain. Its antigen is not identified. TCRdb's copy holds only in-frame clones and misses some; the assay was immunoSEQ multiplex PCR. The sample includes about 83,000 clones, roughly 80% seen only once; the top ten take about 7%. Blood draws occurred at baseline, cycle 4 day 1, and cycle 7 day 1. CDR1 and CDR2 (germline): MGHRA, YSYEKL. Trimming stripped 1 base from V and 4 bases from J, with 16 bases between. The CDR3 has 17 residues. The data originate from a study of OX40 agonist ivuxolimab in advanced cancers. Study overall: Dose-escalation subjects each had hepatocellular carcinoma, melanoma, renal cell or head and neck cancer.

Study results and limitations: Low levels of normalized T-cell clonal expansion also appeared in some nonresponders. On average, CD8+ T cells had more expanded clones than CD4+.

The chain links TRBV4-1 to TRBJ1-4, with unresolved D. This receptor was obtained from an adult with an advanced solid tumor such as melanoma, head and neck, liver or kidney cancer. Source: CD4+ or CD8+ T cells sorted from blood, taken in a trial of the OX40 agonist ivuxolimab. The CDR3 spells CASSQGPRRQSNEKLFF. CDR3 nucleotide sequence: TGCGCCAGCAGCCAAGGACCCCGGAGGCAGAGTAATGAAAAACTGTTTTTT.